The 21 T cell receptor beta chains below come from one sample, sequenced in a study of blood T cell repertoires in COVID-19. Method: immunoSEQ multiplex PCR; TCRdb's copy keeps in-frame clones and lacks some. The profile shows tens of thousands of clones, 87% of them singletons. Sequencing was performed on peripheral blood. The receptors stem from a man between 50 and 59 years old with active COVID-19.

The gene calls are TRBV7-9 and TRBJ1-1, with 8 bases identical to TRBD1. V was pared by 3 bases and J by 4 bases, with 4 bases of the junction left unmatched. The CDR3 totals 14 residues. CDR1 and CDR2 from the germline V gene are SEHNR and FQNEAQ (reference sequence). This CDR3 reads CASSLGGQGTEAFF. DNA of the CDR3: TGTGCCAGCAGCTTGGGAGGACAGGGCACTGAAGCTTTCTTT.

The J gene is TRBJ2-1, the V gene TRBV6-2 or TRBV6-3; D is possibly TRBD2 (6 bases). The CDR3 length is 15 residues. V dropped 2 bases and J dropped 7 bases, with 15 bases sitting between them. Germline V lookup: CDR1 MNHEY, CDR2 SVGEGT. The CDR3 reads CASSYGGTIGNEQFF. The CDR3 nucleotides read TGTGCCAGCAGTTACGGCGGGACCATTGGGAATGAGCAGTTCTTC.

Written as DNA, the CDR3 is TGTGCCAGCAGCTCCCTCGGTTGGGGCTCCCACTCTGGGGCCAACGTCCTGACTTTC. Its translation is CASSSLGWGSHSGANVLTF. The gene calls are TRBV13 and TRBJ2-6; a possible D gene is TRBD1 (5 bases). Germline CDR1 PRHDT, CDR2 FYEKMQ (reference sequence). This CDR3 comprises 19 residues. V lost 4 bases, J lost 0 bases, and 19 bases lay in between.

The chain recombines TRBV9 with TRBJ2-7, with 8 bases matching TRBD1. The germline gives CDR1 SGDLS, CDR2 YYNGEE. This CDR3 comprises 14 residues. V gave up 3 bases and J gave up 7 bases; unmatched junction bases: 9. The CDR3 region is CASSDRTGSGEQYF. The DNA for the CDR3 is TGTGCCAGCAGCGATAGGACAGGGAGTGGAGAGCAGTACTTC.

This clone was recorded once. The rearrangement joins TRBV3-1 (or the pseudogene TRBV3-2) to TRBJ2-1; D is perhaps TRBD1 (5 bases). Germline CDR1 is LGHDT and CDR2 is YNNKEL (reference sequence). The V end was cut by 6 bases, the J end by 6 bases, with 12 bases between. This CDR3 region has 13 residues. In DNA form, the CDR3 reads TGTGCCAGCAGTCAGACAGCGTTCAATGAGCAGTTCTTC. This sequence encodes CASSQTAFNEQFF.

The V call is TRBV28, the J call TRBJ2-7; D is ambiguous. From germline, CDR1 is MDHEN and CDR2 SYDVKM. CDR3 length: 14 amino acids. The V and J ends lost 6 bases and 3 bases respectively, with 15 bases between them. CDR3 loop: CASSPPSTYYEQYF. CDR3 nucleotides: TGTGCCAGCAGCCCCCCGAGTACTTACTACGAGCAGTACTTC. The variable domain in full, completed from reference TRBV28 and TRBJ2-7, reads DVKVTQSSRYLVKRTGEKVFLECVQDMDHENMFWYRQDPGLGLRLIYFSYDVKMKEKGDIPEGYSVSREKKERFSLILESASTNQTSMYLCASSPPSTYYEQYFGPGTRLTVT.

Concerning this clone itself: A read error may account for a junction end that differs from germline. The genes are TRBV4-2 and TRBJ1-2; 8 bases agree with TRBD1. This CDR3 spans 14 amino acids. The germline V gene has CDR1 LGHNA and CDR2 YNFKEQ. Written as DNA, the CDR3 is TGTGCCAGCAGCCAAGACTTGGGGACAGGCACCCAGGCCTTC. Its protein product is CASSQDLGTGTQAF.

This chain connects TRBV7-2 to TRBJ1-5; D may be TRBD1 (6 bases). This CDR3 comprises 15 residues. V was cut by 6 bases and J by 6 bases, with 18 bases left in between. The V gene's germline CDR1 is SGHTA and CDR2 FQGNSA. In nucleotides, the CDR3 is TGTGCCAGCAGTACAAAAGGGGGAGGGAGTCAGCCCCAGCATTTT. Residues: CASSTKGGGSQPQHF.

The chain has TRBV11-2 and TRBJ2-5; the D gene is possibly TRBD2 (5 bases). Germline loops: CDR1 SGHAT, CDR2 FQNNGV. V gave up 1 base and J gave up 2 bases, with 14 bases separating them. CDR3 size: 16 residues. CDR3 coding DNA: TGTGCCAGCAGCTTAGTGACCGGGAACCCACAAGAGACCCAGTACTTC. Translating it yields CASSLVTGNPQETQYF.

V is TRBV28 and J is TRBJ1-1, with TRBD1 matching over 7 bases. The CDR3 length is 13 residues. The germline V gene has CDR1 MDHEN and CDR2 SYDVKM. The ends lost 3 bases at V and 5 bases at J; junction bases unmatched: 3. The CDR3 protein is CASSLRGRTEAFF. The CDR3 nucleotides read TGTGCCAGCAGTTTGAGGGGGCGGACTGAAGCTTTCTTT.

The chain combines TRBV4-3 with TRBJ1-2; D not resolved. CDR1 is LGHNA and CDR2 is YSLEER in the germline V gene. V was cut by 6 bases and J by 0 bases, with 8 bases left in between. The CDR3 is 13 amino acids. The CDR3 is CASSLTSNYGYTF. CDR3 in DNA: TGCGCCAGCAGTCTGACATCTAACTATGGCTACACCTTC.

The DNA of the CDR3 is TGTGCCAGCATTGGAGGGGACTATGGCTACACCTTC. Protein: CASIGGDYGYTF. V and J are TRBV6-5 and TRBJ1-2, with a tentative D call TRBD1 (5 bases). The CDR3 totals 12 residues. Deletions cut 7 bases from V and 3 bases from J, with 9 bases between. The germline gives CDR1 MNHEY, CDR2 SVGAGI.

The chain uses TRBV9 and TRBJ1-1, with 9 nucleotides matching TRBD1. Germline V CDR1 and CDR2: SGDLS, YYNGEE. V was pared by 2 bases and J by 3 bases, with 2 bases of the junction left unmatched. CDR3 length equals 14 residues. CDR3 region: CASSVGQGYTEAFF. The CDR3 coding sequence is TGTGCCAGCAGCGTGGGACAGGGATACACTGAAGCTTTCTTT.

A note on this clone: The sample holds other DNA sequences that translate to the same CDR3. V is TRBV7-2 and J is TRBJ2-7; D is unresolved. V lost 0 bases, J lost 4 bases, and 7 bases lay in between. The CDR3 length is 13 residues. Germline V lookup: CDR1 SGHTA, CDR2 FQGNSA. The CDR3 loop reads CASSLALGYEQYF. The CDR3 DNA follows: TGTGCCAGCAGCTTAGCGCTCGGTTACGAGCAGTACTTC.

CDR3 amino acids: CASSSGQGSYNEQFF. The CDR3 coding sequence is TGTGCCAGCTCATCCGGACAGGGCTCCTACAATGAGCAGTTCTTC. The genes are TRBV18 and TRBJ2-1; 8 positions agree with TRBD1. This CDR3 is 15 amino acids long. Per germline, CDR1 KGHSH and CDR2 LQKENI. V lost 5 bases, J lost 0 bases, and 3 bases stayed unmatched.

This chain uses TRBV6-5 with TRBJ2-7; 14 nucleotides line up with TRBD2. The CDR3 runs 15 residues. Germline CDR1 is MNHEY and CDR2 is SVGAGI. The junction had 2 bases not matched to a gene; V was cut back by 5 bases and J by 2 bases. The CDR3 protein is CASSPGLAGAYEQYF. CDR3 DNA sequence: TGTGCCAGCAGTCCGGGACTAGCGGGGGCCTACGAGCAGTACTTC.

J is TRBJ2-7 and V is TRBV6-5; possible D gene TRBD2, 5 bases. The V gene's germline CDR1 is MNHEY and CDR2 SVGAGI. This CDR3 has 14 amino acids. V gave up 2 bases and J gave up 2 bases, with 10 bases separating them. This CDR3 is CASSYHEGTYEQYF. The CDR3 bases are TGTGCCAGCAGTTACCACGAGGGAACCTACGAGCAGTACTTC.

The chain has TRBV18 and TRBJ1-2; D is unresolved. The length of the CDR3 is 13 residues. V was cut by 6 bases and J by 2 bases, with 10 bases left in between. From germline, CDR1 is KGHSH and CDR2 LQKENI. This chain's CDR3 is CASSPTENYGYTF. CDR3 coding DNA: TGTGCCAGCTCTCCTACAGAGAACTATGGCTACACCTTC.

This chain's CDR3 is CASSQDVVSTWSGGYTF. CDR3 DNA sequence: TGCGCCAGCAGCCAAGATGTCGTTAGCACCTGGAGCGGGGGCTACACCTTC. The genes are TRBV4-3 and TRBJ1-2, with D uncertain. CDR3 size: 17 residues. The germline V gene has CDR1 LGHNA and CDR2 YSLEER. Trimming took off 0 bases at V and 8 bases at J, with 22 bases between the two ends.

The chain joins TRBV11-2 to TRBJ1-3; D remains unclear. V was trimmed by 1 base and J by 3 bases, leaving 13 bases between them. The germline gives CDR1 SGHAT, CDR2 FQNNGV. The CDR3 loop spans 16 amino acids. CDR3 DNA sequence: TGTGCCAGCAGCTTAGGGACCGCCGAGGGTGGAAACACCATATATTTT. Translated, it gives CASSLGTAEGGNTIYF.

The chain combines TRBV11-2 with TRBJ1-3; D is perhaps TRBD1 (6 bases). V lost 6 bases and J 4 bases, leaving 13 bases between the germline ends. The CDR3 loop spans 14 amino acids. Germline CDR1 and CDR2: SGHAT and FQNNGV. Written as DNA, the CDR3 is TGTGCCAGCAGTACCGGGACACGAGGAAACACCATATATTTT. Amino acids: CASSTGTRGNTIYF. The entire variable domain, with the rest obtained from reference TRBV11-2 and TRBJ1-3, is as follows: EAGVAQSPRYKIIEKRQSVAFWCNPISGHATLYWYQQILGQGPKLLIQFQNNGVVDDSQLPKDRFSAERLKGVDSTLKIQPAKLEDSAVYLCASSTGTRGNTIYFGEGSWLTVV.